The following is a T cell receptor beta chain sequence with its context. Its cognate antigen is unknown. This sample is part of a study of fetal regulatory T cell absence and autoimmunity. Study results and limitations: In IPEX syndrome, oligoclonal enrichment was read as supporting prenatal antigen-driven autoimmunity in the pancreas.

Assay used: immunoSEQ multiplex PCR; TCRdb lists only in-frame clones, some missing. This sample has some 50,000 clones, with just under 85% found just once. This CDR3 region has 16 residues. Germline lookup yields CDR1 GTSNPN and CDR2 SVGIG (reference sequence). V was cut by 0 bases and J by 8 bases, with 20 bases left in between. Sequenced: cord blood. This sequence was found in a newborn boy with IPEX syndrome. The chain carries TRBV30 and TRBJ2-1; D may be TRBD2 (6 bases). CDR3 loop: CAWSVVRRGDGYEQFF. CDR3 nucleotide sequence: TGTGCCTGGAGTGTAGTTAGGCGCGGGGATGGGTATGAGCAGTTCTTC.